These 28 T cell receptor beta chains came from one sample sequenced in a study of shared clonotypes between healthy human individuals. TCRdb keeps only in-frame clones here, not all; method: immunoSEQ multiplex PCR. The table records a few million clones, approximately 92% of them present only once. The sample taken for sequencing was naive CD4+ T cells sorted from blood. Subset meaning: CD45RA+ positively selected. These receptors were collected from a man aged 18 to 29 in good health.

The chain joins TRBV19 to TRBJ1-3, with no clear D. Germline CDR1 reads LNHDA; CDR2 reads SQIVND (reference sequence). This CDR3 comprises 16 residues. Trimming left V 2 bases short and J 1 base short, with 12 bases between. CDR3 amino acids: CASSINVFESGNTIYF. Written as DNA, the CDR3 is TGTGCCAGTAGTATAAACGTCTTTGAGTCTGGAAACACCATATATTTT.

The rearrangement links TRBV7-2 to TRBJ1-1; no clear D. This CDR3 comprises 16 residues. CDR1 is SGHTA and CDR2 is FQGNSA in the germline V gene. Trimming pared 5 bases from V and 0 bases from J, leaving 16 bases between. The CDR3 DNA reads TGTGCCAGCAGCGCGAGGTGGAGTTTGATGAACACTGAAGCTTTCTTT. As protein: CASSARWSLMNTEAFF.

The V and J genes are TRBV7-2 and TRBJ2-1, with 14 positions matching TRBD2. The CDR3 has 17 amino acids. Germline lookup yields CDR1 SGHTA and CDR2 FQGNSA. J lost 2 bases, V lost 5 bases, and 5 bases had no gene match. CDR3 loop: CASSPRLAGGPYNEQFF. The CDR3 DNA reads TGTGCCAGCAGCCCCCGACTAGCGGGAGGGCCCTACAATGAGCAGTTCTTC.

The gene calls are TRBV19 and TRBJ1-1; D gene uncertain. V dropped 3 bases and J dropped 2 bases, with 7 bases sitting between them. The CDR3 is 13 residues long. The V gene's germline CDR1 is LNHDA and CDR2 SQIVND (reference sequence). As DNA, the CDR3 is TGTGCCAGTAGTATCGTCTCTAACACTGAAGCTTTCTTT. Translating it yields CASSIVSNTEAFF.

V and J are TRBV4-1 and TRBJ2-1, with D possibly being TRBD1 (5 bases). The CDR3 contains 17 residues. CDR1 and CDR2 (germline): MGHRA, YSYEKL. Trimming pared 4 bases from V and 0 bases from J, leaving 16 bases between. The CDR3 sequence is CASSPLRGRSSYNEQFF. In DNA form, the CDR3 reads TGCGCCAGCAGCCCCCTAAGGGGTCGGAGCTCCTACAATGAGCAGTTCTTC.

The gene calls are TRBV14 and TRBJ2-2, with D perhaps TRBD2 (5 bases). Trimming removed 4 bases from V and 5 bases from J, with 8 bases in between. The CDR3 length is 13 residues. Germline CDR1 SGHDN, CDR2 FVKESK. CDR3 sequence: CASSPTRTGELFF. The CDR3 region has the DNA TGTGCCAGCAGCCCTACTAGAACCGGGGAGCTGTTTTTT.

This chain links TRBV4-1 with TRBJ2-7, with D tentatively TRBD1 or TRBD2 (7 bases each). This CDR3 is 15 amino acids long. Deletions cut 4 bases from V and 2 bases from J, with 15 bases between. CDR1 is MGHRA and CDR2 is YSYEKL in the germline V gene. The CDR3 nucleotides are TGCGCCAGCAGCCGGGAGGGGGACAGCGCCTACGAGCAGTACTTC. Its translation: CASSREGDSAYEQYF.

This clone was observed a single time. The chain recombines TRBV6-6 with TRBJ2-7, with TRBD1 matching 7 bases. The germline gives CDR1 MNHNY, CDR2 SVGAGI (reference sequence). The CDR3 length is 15 residues. J was trimmed by 2 bases and V by 6 bases; bases with no gene match: 10. The CDR3 nucleotides are TGTGCCAGCAGACCACAGGGGCTTAATACCTACGAGCAGTACTTC. It yields the protein CASRPQGLNTYEQYF.

The gene calls are TRBV6-5 and TRBJ1-1, with no clear D. CDR1 and CDR2 (germline): MNHEY, SVGAGI. Between the trimmed V and J ends, which lost 6 bases and 0 bases, there was a span of 14 bases. This CDR3 region has 15 residues. CDR3 protein: CASRTSWLMNTEAFF. CDR3 nucleotides: TGTGCCAGCAGAACATCATGGCTGATGAACACTGAAGCTTTCTTT.

This chain connects TRBV18 to TRBJ2-5, with a tentative D call TRBD2 (5 bases). The CDR3 contains 14 residues. V lost 8 bases, J lost 4 bases, and 17 bases lay in between. Germline assignment: CDR1 KGHSH and CDR2 LQKENI. CDR3: CASRRTGAGETQYF. Here the CDR3 DNA reads TGTGCCAGCCGCCGGACCGGCGCGGGAGAGACCCAGTACTTC.

CDR3 bases: TGTGCCAGCTCCCTAACATCCAGGGGAGAGACCGGGGAGCTGTTTTTT. It yields the protein CASSLTSRGETGELFF. The chain joins TRBV18 to TRBJ2-2; tentative D call: TRBD1 (6 bases). This CDR3 spans 16 amino acids. Germline V gene sequence: CDR1 KGHSH, CDR2 LQKENI. V lost 6 bases, J lost 5 bases, and 19 bases lay in between.

This chain joins TRBV6-6 and TRBJ2-5, with TRBD1 matching over 7 bases. J was trimmed by 0 bases and V by 2 bases; bases with no gene match: 3. The CDR3 is 15 amino acids. Germline lookup yields CDR1 MNHNY and CDR2 SVGAGI (reference sequence). CDR3 sequence: CASSYATGYQETQYF. In nucleotides, the CDR3 is TGTGCCAGCAGTTACGCGACAGGGTACCAAGAGACCCAGTACTTC.

V and J are TRBV19 and TRBJ1-5, with D perhaps TRBD1 (6 bases). V shed 6 bases and J shed 9 bases, with 21 bases lying between them. Germline-derived CDR1 and CDR2 are LNHDA and SQIVND (reference sequence). The CDR3 has 15 residues. CDR3 in amino acids: CASRGSQQGHWPQHF. The CDR3 nucleotides read TGTGCCAGTAGGGGTTCTCAACAGGGACATTGGCCCCAGCATTTT.

The chain combines TRBV18 with TRBJ2-5; 7 bases align to TRBD1. The CDR3 runs 14 residues. In germline, CDR1 is KGHSH, CDR2 LQKENI. The ends lost 1 base at V and 7 bases at J; junction bases unmatched: 6. The DNA of the CDR3 is TGTGCCAGCTCACCACGACAGGGTTACGGGACCCAGTACTTC. Amino acid sequence: CASSPRQGYGTQYF.

The rearrangement links TRBV5-1 to TRBJ2-1; unclear D gene. Trimming shortened V by 2 bases and J by 2 bases, and 8 bases separated the two germline ends. Germline assignment: CDR1 SGHRS and CDR2 YFSETQ. This CDR3 spans 14 amino acids. The CDR3: CASSFQATYNEQFF. Here the CDR3 DNA reads TGCGCCAGCAGCTTTCAGGCGACCTACAATGAGCAGTTCTTC.

J is TRBJ2-2 and V is TRBV5-5, with 7 positions matching TRBD2. Trimming took 7 bases from V and 5 from J; bases not matched to a gene: 5. This CDR3 comprises 13 residues. Germline assignment: CDR1 SGHKS and CDR2 YYEKEE (reference sequence). The chain's CDR3 is CASRLAGTGELFF. Written as DNA, the CDR3 is TGTGCCAGCCGACTAGCTGGGACCGGGGAGCTGTTTTTT.

The chain has TRBV7-6 and TRBJ1-4, with 8 bases aligning to TRBD1. Germline assignment: CDR1 SGHVS and CDR2 FNYEAQ. This CDR3 is 17 amino acids long. V was pared by 5 bases and J by 6 bases, with 14 bases of the junction left unmatched. For the CDR3, the DNA is TGTGCCAGCAGCCCGGACAGGGCGCTGCAATTTCATGAAAAACTGTTTTTT. Protein sequence: CASSPDRALQFHEKLFF.

The chain joins TRBV6-5 to TRBJ1-4; D gene ambiguous. CDR1 and CDR2 (germline): MNHEY, SVGAGI. Trimming removed 2 bases at V and 4 bases at J, with 14 bases between. The CDR3 is 16 residues long. The DNA for the CDR3 is TGTGCCAGCAGTTACGCCTATAGCCAGAATAATGAAAAACTGTTTTTT. Residues: CASSYAYSQNNEKLFF.

Note on this clone: Distinct nucleotide sequences in the sample also encode this CDR3. The V gene is TRBV9, the J gene TRBJ1-1; D is undetermined. The CDR3 contains 14 residues. V gave up 0 bases and J gave up 2 bases, with 8 bases separating them. CDR1 is SGDLS and CDR2 is YYNGEE in the germline V gene. The CDR3 nucleotides read TGTGCCAGCAGCGTAGGGCAGGTTAACACTGAAGCTTTCTTT. This sequence encodes CASSVGQVNTEAFF.

The genes are TRBV19 and TRBJ1-4; TRBD1 is a possible D gene (5 bases). Trimming took off 4 bases at V and 6 bases at J, with 24 bases between the two ends. There are 18 residues in the CDR3. Germline loops: CDR1 LNHDA, CDR2 SQIVND (reference sequence). CDR3 in amino acids: CASSTNDDTGGDDEKLFF. Written as DNA, the CDR3 is TGTGCCAGTAGTACTAACGACGACACGGGGGGAGACGATGAAAAACTGTTTTTT.

The genes are TRBV28 and TRBJ2-5, with unresolved D. CDR1 is MDHEN and CDR2 is SYDVKM in the germline V gene. V was trimmed by 2 bases and J by 13 bases, leaving 11 bases between them. CDR3 length: 11 residues. CDR3 sequence: CASSLNGAPYF. CDR3 bases: TGTGCCAGCAGTTTAAATGGCGCTCCGTACTTC. The entire variable domain, with the rest obtained from reference TRBV28 and TRBJ2-5, is as follows: DVKVTQSSRYLVKRTGEKVFLECVQDMDHENMFWYRQDPGLGLRLIYFSYDVKMKEKGDIPEGYSVSREKKERFSLILESASTNQTSMYLCASSLNGAPYFGPGTRLLVL.

This clone turned up a few times. This CDR3 is also generated by other DNA sequences in the sample. The V gene is TRBV5-1, the J gene TRBJ1-5, with D unclear. Germline assignment: CDR1 SGHRS and CDR2 YFSETQ. This CDR3 comprises 13 residues. V gave up 2 bases and J gave up 0 bases, with 3 bases separating them. In nucleotides, the CDR3 is TGCGCCAGCAGCTTAAATAGCAATCAGCCCCAGCATTTT. It is translated as CASSLNSNQPQHF.

This chain connects TRBV6-5 to TRBJ2-2, with 13 bases fitting TRBD2. Trimming at V came to 5 bases and at J to 6 bases, leaving 3 bases not matched to a gene. CDR1 is MNHEY and CDR2 is SVGAGI in the germline V gene. The CDR3 has 15 residues. CDR3 coding DNA: TGTGCCAGCAGTCACGGACTAGCGGGAGCCGGGGAGCTGTTTTTT. Its translation: CASSHGLAGAGELFF.

In DNA, the CDR3 is TGCGCCAGCAGCTCCAATCCTGGGGGTCCAGAGACCCAGTACTTC. It specifies CASSSNPGGPETQYF. The chain recombines TRBV5-1 with TRBJ2-5, with D possibly being TRBD1 or TRBD2 (5 bases each). Germline V gene sequence: CDR1 SGHRS, CDR2 YFSETQ. V lost 3 bases, J lost 4 bases, and 16 bases lay in between. This CDR3 contains 15 residues. Based on the CDR3 plus reference TRBV5-1 and TRBJ2-5, the full variable domain is KAGVTQTPRYLIKTRGQQVTLSCSPISGHRSVSWYQQTPGQGLQFLFEYFSETQRNKGNFPGRFSGRQFSNSRSEMNVSTLELGDSALYLCASSSNPGGPETQYFGPGTRLLVL.

Note on this clone: The sample contains more than one DNA sequence encoding this CDR3. The chain uses TRBV6-5 and TRBJ2-7, with TRBD1 identical over 8 bases. This CDR3 spans 15 amino acids. J lost 2 bases, V lost 0 bases, and 3 bases had no gene match. Germline CDR1 reads MNHEY; CDR2 reads SVGAGI. The CDR3 nucleotides read TGTGCCAGCAGTTACTCCGGACAGGGTCCCTACGAGCAGTACTTC. Translated, it gives CASSYSGQGPYEQYF.

The rearrangement uses TRBV28 and TRBJ1-1, with D tentatively TRBD1 (5 bases). The germline V gene encodes CDR1 MDHEN and CDR2 SYDVKM. Trimming pared 2 bases from V and 1 base from J, leaving 11 bases between. The CDR3 contains 15 residues. This CDR3 reads CASSLVGEGNTEAFF. The CDR3 nucleotides read TGTGCCAGCAGTTTAGTAGGGGAGGGGAACACTGAAGCTTTCTTT.

This chain joins TRBV9 and TRBJ1-3; 8 bases match TRBD1. In germline, CDR1 is SGDLS, CDR2 YYNGEE. J gave up 0 bases and V 3 bases, and 2 bases lay outside the gene matches. The CDR3 runs 15 residues. As DNA, the CDR3 is TGTGCCAGCAGCGCCACAGGGGGCTCTGGAAACACCATATATTTT. Residues: CASSATGGSGNTIYF. Based on the CDR3 plus reference TRBV9 and TRBJ1-3, the full variable domain is DSGVTQTPKHLITATGQRVTLRCSPRSGDLSVYWYQQSLDQGLQFLIQYYNGEERAKGNILERFSAQQFPDLHSELNLSSLELGDSALYFCASSATGGSGNTIYFGEGSWLTVV.

The rearrangement uses TRBV27 and TRBJ2-5; 8 nucleotides match TRBD2. The germline V gene encodes CDR1 MNHEY and CDR2 SMNVEV (reference sequence). V lost 1 base to trimming and J lost 3 bases; unmatched junction nucleotides: 10. The CDR3 sequence is 17 residues long. The CDR3 loop reads CASSLLGRGATEETQYF. CDR3 nucleotides: TGTGCCAGCAGTTTATTAGGGCGGGGGGCAACCGAAGAGACCCAGTACTTC.